Listed below are T cell receptor beta chains from one sample, sequenced in a study of T-cell reconstitution after alpha-beta-depleted transplantation in children. One entry per CDR3 protein, called by TCRdb with MiXCR from the PCR reads. The table shows almost 600,000 distinct CDR3 sequences, with 25% to 30% occurring only once. The sample in question was PBMCs, obtained before TCRalphabeta/CD19-depleted stem cell transplant. Receptors were obtained from a boy under three years old with Wiskott-Aldrich syndrome, due to receive a stem cell transplant. CDR3s include the opening cysteine and the closing phenylalanine or tryptophan. The D gene is left open where the match is weak. Part of the rows lack a size; the others show once, few, many or a class for expanded clones.

CDR3 DNA: TGCAGCGTTGGGCTCGGGGGGAGCTACAATGAGCAGTTCTTC; CDR3 protein: CSVGLGGSYNEQFF; J gene: TRBJ2-1; clone size: NA; D gene: TRBD2; V gene: TRBV29-1
CDR3 DNA: TGTGCCAGCAGCTTAATGGCGGCAGAAGAGACCCAGTACTTC; CDR3 protein: CASSLMAAEETQYF; J gene: TRBJ2-5; clone size: NA; D gene: NA; V gene: TRBV7-6
CDR3 DNA: TGTGCCAGCAGTGAATATCGTCCCGGGTCAGAGACCCAGTACTTC; CDR3 protein: CASSEYRPGSETQYF; J gene: TRBJ2-5; clone size: few; D gene: NA; V gene: TRBV2
CDR3 DNA: TGCGCCAGCTCAGGCTCCCCGGGGGGGGAGACCCAGTACTTC; CDR3 protein: CASSGSPGGETQYF; J gene: TRBJ2-5; clone size: NA; D gene: TRBD2; V gene: TRBV10-1
CDR3 DNA: TGTGCCAGCAGCGTGACAGGGGAGGGAGATACGCAGTATTTT; CDR3 protein: CASSVTGEGDTQYF; J gene: TRBJ2-3; clone size: NA; D gene: NA; V gene: TRBV5-6
CDR3 DNA: TGCGCCAGCAGCGAGACGGGTCAACCCCCTTACGAGCAGTACTTC; CDR3 protein: CASSETGQPPYEQYF; J gene: TRBJ2-7; clone size: NA; D gene: NA; V gene: TRBV4-1
CDR3 DNA: TGTGCCAGCAGTTCCGGGACCCTAGCCTATGAGCAGTTCTTC; CDR3 protein: CASSSGTLAYEQFF; J gene: TRBJ2-1; clone size: NA; D gene: NA; V gene: TRBV11-2
CDR3 DNA: TGTGCCAGCAGGGTCGAAGGGAAGGCCTATAATTCACCCCTCCACTTT; CDR3 protein: CASRVEGKAYNSPLHF; J gene: TRBJ1-6; clone size: NA; D gene: NA; V gene: TRBV6-1
CDR3 DNA: TGCGCCAGCAGCTTCGGCGGAGCGACTAACAATGAGCAGTTCTTC; CDR3 protein: CASSFGGATNNEQFF; J gene: TRBJ2-1; clone size: few; D gene: NA; V gene: TRBV5-1
CDR3 DNA: TGCAGTGCTAGCCGGACTAGCGGAAACTACAATGAGCAGTTCTTC; CDR3 protein: CSASRTSGNYNEQFF; J gene: TRBJ2-1; clone size: NA; D gene: TRBD2; V gene: TRBV20-1
CDR3 DNA: TGTGCCAGCGAGAGGACAGGGTCTAGCGGGAAGGCGGCGAGGACCGGGGAGCTGTTTTTT; CDR3 protein: CASERTGSSGKAARTGELFF; J gene: TRBJ2-2; clone size: NA; D gene: NA; V gene: TRBV6-2/TRBV6-3
CDR3 DNA: TGTGCCAGCAGTTTGGGGCATGAAAAACTGTTTTTT; CDR3 protein: CASSLGHEKLFF; J gene: TRBJ1-4; clone size: few; D gene: NA; V gene: TRBV12-3/TRBV12-4
CDR3 DNA: TGTGCCAGCTCCCTCAGCGGGAGGCTTGCCTACAATGAGCAGTTCTTC; CDR3 protein: CASSLSGRLAYNEQFF; J gene: TRBJ2-1; clone size: NA; D gene: TRBD2; V gene: TRBV5-8
CDR3 DNA: TGTGCCAGCAGCCGACAGGCGGGGAGGCAAGAGACCCAGTACTTC; CDR3 protein: CASSRQAGRQETQYF; J gene: TRBJ2-5; clone size: few; D gene: NA; V gene: TRBV7-7
CDR3 DNA: TGTGCCAGCAGTGAATGGCAGGCCGGGGAGACCCAGTACTTC; CDR3 protein: CASSEWQAGETQYF; J gene: TRBJ2-5; clone size: NA; D gene: NA; V gene: TRBV2
CDR3 DNA: TGTGCCAGAACTAGCGGAAGCACAGATACGCAGTATTTT; CDR3 protein: CARTSGSTDTQYF; J gene: TRBJ2-3; clone size: once; D gene: TRBD2; V gene: TRBV2
CDR3 DNA: TGTGCCATCAGTGAGTCTAGCGGGAGGTCCCGTCCGTACGAGCAGTACTTC; CDR3 protein: CAISESSGRSRPYEQYF; J gene: TRBJ2-7; clone size: NA; D gene: TRBD2; V gene: TRBV10-3
CDR3 DNA: TGCAGCGTTATGGCCCCAGATACGCAGTATTTT; CDR3 protein: CSVMAPDTQYF; J gene: TRBJ2-3; clone size: NA; D gene: NA; V gene: TRBV29-1
CDR3 DNA: TGTGCCAGCAGTGCTGGACCGCACACCGGGGAGCTGTTTTTT; CDR3 protein: CASSAGPHTGELFF; J gene: TRBJ2-2; clone size: NA; D gene: NA; V gene: TRBV6-4
CDR3 DNA: TGCAGTGCTAGCCGGCCCGGGGAGCTGTTTTTT; CDR3 protein: CSASRPGELFF; J gene: TRBJ2-2; clone size: NA; D gene: NA; V gene: TRBV20-1
CDR3 DNA: TGTGCCAGCGCCCGGAAGGGGACCTACGAGCAGTACTTC; CDR3 protein: CASARKGTYEQYF; J gene: TRBJ2-7; clone size: few; D gene: NA; V gene: TRBV6-1
CDR3 DNA: TGTGCCAGCAGCGTCTGGGGGTCGGCTGAAGCTTTCTTT; CDR3 protein: CASSVWGSAEAFF; J gene: TRBJ1-1; clone size: few; D gene: NA; V gene: TRBV9
CDR3 DNA: TGTGCCAGCAGCCAAGGACGGGAGCTGTTTTTT; CDR3 protein: CASSQGRELFF; J gene: TRBJ2-2; clone size: NA; D gene: NA; V gene: TRBV14
CDR3 DNA: TGTGCCAGCAGCCGGAGACCGGGCGTTGAGACACCCCTCCACTTT; CDR3 protein: CASSRRPGVETPLHF; J gene: TRBJ1-6; clone size: NA; D gene: NA; V gene: TRBV14
CDR3 DNA: TGTGCCAGCTCCCAACACCCGCTCCGGCTTGCGGGAGTCCGCCTATACGAGCAGTACTTC; CDR3 protein: CASSQHPLRLAGVRLYEQYF; J gene: TRBJ2-7; clone size: NA; D gene: TRBD2; V gene: TRBV3-1
CDR3 DNA: TGTGCCAGCAGGGGACAGGGATATACTGAAGCTTTCTTT; CDR3 protein: CASRGQGYTEAFF; J gene: TRBJ1-1; clone size: few; D gene: TRBD1; V gene: TRBV28
CDR3 DNA: TGTGCCAGCAGCGTATCAGAGACCCAGTACTTC; CDR3 protein: CASSVSETQYF; J gene: TRBJ2-5; clone size: few; D gene: NA; V gene: TRBV9
CDR3 DNA: TGTGCCAGCAGCTTAGGACAGGGAAAAGGCTACACCTTC; CDR3 protein: CASSLGQGKGYTF; J gene: TRBJ1-2; clone size: NA; D gene: TRBD1; V gene: TRBV7-6